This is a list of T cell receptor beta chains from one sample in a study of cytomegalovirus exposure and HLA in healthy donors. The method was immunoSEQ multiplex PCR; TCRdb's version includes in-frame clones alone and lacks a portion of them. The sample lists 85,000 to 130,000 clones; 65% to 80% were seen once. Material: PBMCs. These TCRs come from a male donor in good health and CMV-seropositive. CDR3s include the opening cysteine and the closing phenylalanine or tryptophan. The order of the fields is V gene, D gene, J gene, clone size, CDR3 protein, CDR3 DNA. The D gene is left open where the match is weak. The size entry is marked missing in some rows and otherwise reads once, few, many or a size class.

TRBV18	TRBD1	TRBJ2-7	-	CASSPNSGQGNEQYF	TGTGCCAGCTCACCTAACAGTGGACAGGGAAACGAGCAGTACTTC
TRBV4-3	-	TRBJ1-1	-	CASSLGHRNTEAFF	TGCGCCAGCAGCCTAGGACATAGGAACACTGAAGCTTTCTTT
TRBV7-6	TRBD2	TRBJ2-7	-	CASSLGAGGIYEQYF	TGTGCCAGCAGCTTAGGTGCGGGAGGGATCTACGAGCAGTACTTC
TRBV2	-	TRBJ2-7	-	CASRETALRGQYF	TGTGCCAGCAGGGAGACTGCTCTGAGAGGGCAGTACTTC
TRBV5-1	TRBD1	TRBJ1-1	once	CASSLGPGGAGNTEAFF	TGCGCCAGCAGCTTGGGTCCAGGGGGCGCCGGGAACACTGAAGCTTTCTTT
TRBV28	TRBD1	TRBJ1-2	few	CASSSPTGGGYTF	TGTGCCAGCAGTTCCCCTACAGGGGGCGGCTACACCTTC
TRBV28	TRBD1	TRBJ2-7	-	CASSWSGGTGTYEQYF	TGTGCCAGCAGTTGGAGTGGAGGGACAGGGACGTACGAGCAGTACTTC
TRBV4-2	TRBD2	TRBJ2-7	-	CASSQDSAGVMYEQYF	TGTGCCAGCAGCCAAGATTCGGCGGGGGTAATGTACGAGCAGTACTTC
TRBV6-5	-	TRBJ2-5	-	CASSYSDNQETQYF	TGTGCCAGCAGTTACTCTGACAACCAAGAGACCCAGTACTTC
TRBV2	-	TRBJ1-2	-	CASSEGGDRSYYGYTF	TGTGCCAGCAGTGAAGGAGGTGACAGGTCGTACTATGGCTACACCTTC
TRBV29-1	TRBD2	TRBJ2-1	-	CSASGGASYNEQFF	TGCAGCGCTTCGGGGGGGGCGTCCTACAATGAGCAGTTCTTC